This record concerns one TCR beta chain sequence. This CDR3 has 15 amino acids. The V gene's germline CDR1 is MNHNY and CDR2 SVGAGI (reference sequence). V was clipped by 4 bases and J by 5 bases, with 18 bases between them. Profiled with immunoSEQ multiplex PCR; TCRdb holds only in-frame clones, not every one. The sample records some 95,000 clones, about 92% being singletons. This record comes from a study of T cell changes during pregnancy in multiple sclerosis. The chain combines TRBV6-6 with TRBJ2-7; weak D call: TRBD1 (6 bases). The sample here was peripheral blood, taken in the first trimester of pregnancy. This clonotype was obtained from a female donor with multiple sclerosis, enrolled in a pregnancy study. The CDR3 here is CASSSSQGTLNEQYF. CDR3 coding DNA: TGTGCCAGCAGTTCCTCACAAGGGACACTTAACGAGCAGTACTTC.